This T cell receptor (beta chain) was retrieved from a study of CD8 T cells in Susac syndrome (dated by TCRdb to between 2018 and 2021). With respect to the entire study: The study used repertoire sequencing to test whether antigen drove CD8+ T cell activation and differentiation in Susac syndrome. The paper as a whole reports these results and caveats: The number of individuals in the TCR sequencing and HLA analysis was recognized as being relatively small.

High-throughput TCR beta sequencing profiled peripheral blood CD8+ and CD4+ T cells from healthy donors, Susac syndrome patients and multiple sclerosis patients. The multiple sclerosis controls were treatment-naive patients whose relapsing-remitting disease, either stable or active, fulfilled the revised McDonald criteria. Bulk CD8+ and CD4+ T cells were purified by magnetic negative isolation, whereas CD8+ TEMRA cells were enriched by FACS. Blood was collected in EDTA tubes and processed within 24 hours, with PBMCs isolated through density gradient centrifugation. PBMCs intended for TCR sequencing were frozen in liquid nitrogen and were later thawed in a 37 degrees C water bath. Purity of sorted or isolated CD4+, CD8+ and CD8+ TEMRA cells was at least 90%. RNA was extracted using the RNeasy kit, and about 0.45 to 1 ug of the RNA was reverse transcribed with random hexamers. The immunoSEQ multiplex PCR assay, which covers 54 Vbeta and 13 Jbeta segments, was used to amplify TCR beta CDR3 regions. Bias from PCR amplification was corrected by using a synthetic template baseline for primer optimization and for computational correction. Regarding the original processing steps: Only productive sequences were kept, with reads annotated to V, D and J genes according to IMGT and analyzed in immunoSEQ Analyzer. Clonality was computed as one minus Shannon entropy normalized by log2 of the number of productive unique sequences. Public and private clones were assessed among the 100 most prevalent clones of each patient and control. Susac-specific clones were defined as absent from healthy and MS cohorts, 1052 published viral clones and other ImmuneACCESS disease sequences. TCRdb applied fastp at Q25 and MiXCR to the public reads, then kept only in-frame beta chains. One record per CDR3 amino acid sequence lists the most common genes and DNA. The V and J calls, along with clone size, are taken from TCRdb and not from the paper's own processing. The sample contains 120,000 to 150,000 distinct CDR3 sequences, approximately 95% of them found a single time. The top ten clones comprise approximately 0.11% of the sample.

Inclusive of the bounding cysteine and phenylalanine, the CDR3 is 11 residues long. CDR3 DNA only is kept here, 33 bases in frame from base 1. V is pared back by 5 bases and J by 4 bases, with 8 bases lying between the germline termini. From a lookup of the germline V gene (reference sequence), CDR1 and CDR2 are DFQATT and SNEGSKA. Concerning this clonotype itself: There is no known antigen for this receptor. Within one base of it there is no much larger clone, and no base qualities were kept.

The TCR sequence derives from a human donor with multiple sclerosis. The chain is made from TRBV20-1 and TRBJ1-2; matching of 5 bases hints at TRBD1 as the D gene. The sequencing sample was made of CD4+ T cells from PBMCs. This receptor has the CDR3 CSAVDSYGYTF. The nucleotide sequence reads TGCAGTGCTGTCGACAGCTATGGCTACACCTTC.